This T cell receptor (beta chain) was identified in a study of OX40 agonist ivuxolimab in advanced cancers. In the study overall: Ivuxolimab was an agonistic, fully human IgG2 monoclonal antibody directed against OX40 (CD134), a costimulatory receptor. Intravenous ivuxolimab was administered to patients every 2 weeks at six dose levels: 0.01, 0.1, 0.3, 1.5, 3 and 10 mg/kg. Among the approximately 54 dose-escalation patients, approximately 20 had hepatocellular carcinoma, approximately 15 melanoma, 9 renal cell carcinoma and 9 head and neck cancer. In the dose-escalation cohort, 82.7% of patients were male, and the mean age was approximately 60 years, with a range of about 23 to 90. Prior anti-PD-1, anti-PD-L1 or anti-CTLA-4 therapy was permitted, and about two fifths of dose-escalation patients had received checkpoint inhibitors. Partial responses occurred in three dose-escalation patients: two with cutaneous melanoma and one with hepatocellular carcinoma. The point of sequencing TCRbeta in the periphery was to test whether ivuxolimab changed TCR sequence diversity and drove clonal T-cell expansion. The paper describes the monotherapy dose-escalation part (N of about 57 patients) of the phase I trial of ivuxolimab.

Patients with a history of autoimmune disease or receiving systemic immunosuppression were excluded from the trial. Peripheral blood for TCR sequencing was collected from all dose cohorts at baseline, on cycle 4 day 1, and on cycle 7 day 1. The samples were drawn from a first-in-human, open-label, multicenter phase I dose-escalation trial of ivuxolimab. The trial enrolled adults with locally advanced or metastatic head and neck squamous cell, hepatocellular, melanoma or renal cell carcinoma. CD4+ and CD8+ T cells were sorted separately from peripheral blood before TCR sequencing. Points the paper makes about the study in general: Antigen specificity was not determined for the clonally expanded peripheral T cells. After ivuxolimab, CD8+ T cells had more expanded clones than CD4+ T cells on average. Low levels of normalized T-cell clonal expansion were also shown by some nonresponding patients. In the 0.1-3.0 mg/kg groups, partial responders had among the lowest normalized peripheral clonal expansion, particularly in CD8+ T cells. At doses of 0.1 to 3.0 mg/kg, clonal expansion of both CD4+ and CD8+ blood T cells was observed from baseline to week 6.

Compared with germline, V lacks 4 bases and J lacks 6 bases; bases without a gene match: 7. As encoded in the germline V gene (reference sequence), CDR1 is LNHDA while CDR2 is SQIVND. Including the terminal cysteine and phenylalanine, the CDR3 comprises 14 residues. Of all the DNA, just the CDR3 is kept, 42 bases in frame from base 1. Genomic DNA was isolated from the sorted cells so that the TCRbeta CDR3 region could be sequenced. The immunoSEQ Assay was used for sequencing of TCRbeta CDR3 regions. TCRdb took over this immuneACCESS table, retaining in-frame rearrangements with V and J assigned. Such tables are incomplete; in checked studies, under half of the missing clones stem from an unresolved V gene, and the remainder is unexplained. A total of 45,000 to 55,000 clones appear in this sample, 88% of them only once. 3% to 4% of the sample goes to the ten largest clones. For this clone: No cognate antigen has been identified for it. Nothing much larger sits one base from this clone, and base qualities are not available.

The chain is assembled from TRBV19 and TRBJ2-7, with 9 bases matching TRBD1. The origin of this receptor is an adult with an advanced solid tumor such as melanoma, head and neck, liver or kidney cancer. Material: CD4+ or CD8+ T cells sorted from blood, obtained in a trial of the OX40 agonist ivuxolimab. The DNA reads as follows: TGTGCCAGTAGTACTGCCGGACAGGGGACCGAGCAGTACTTC. Translated, this gives CASSTAGQGTEQYF. Reference TRBV19 and TRBJ2-7 proteins supply the regions before and after the CDR3; the full variable domain is: DGGITQSPKYLFRKEGQNVTLSCEQNLNHDAMYWYRQDPGQGLRLIYYSQIVNDFQKGDIAEGYSVSREKKESFPLTVTSAQKNPTAFYLCASSTAGQGTEQYFGPGTRLTVT.